These 23 T cell receptor beta chains were all obtained from the same sample, sequenced in a study of CD8 T cells in ankylosing spondylitis (TCRdb year 2017). The research as a whole found: Blood from ankylosing spondylitis patients appeared to be characterized by a TCR beta motif made up of about 8 highly homologous amino acid variants.

Which antigens these TCRs recognize remains unknown. The library was obtained by 5' RACE. Sequencer: Illumina HiSeq 2500. In-frame beta chains were kept once TCRdb had trimmed the public reads at Q25 with fastp and called clones with MiXCR. A single entry per CDR3 protein holds the most common genes and DNA from its merged rows. For this sample the table gives more than 600,000 distinct CDR3 sequences, of which 15% to 20% were detected only once. The ten largest clones add up to about 20% of the sample. Sequencing input: blood, either unsorted or a sorted T cell fraction (not recorded which). The receptors originated from a male donor with ankylosing spondylitis.

This clonotype has more than one count but fewer than ten. The V gene is TRBV7-8, the J gene TRBJ2-5; 7 bases match TRBD2. V lost 2 bases to trimming and J lost 5 bases; unmatched junction nucleotides: 14. CDR1 and CDR2 (germline): SGHVS, FQNEAQ. There are 17 residues in the CDR3. CDR3 DNA: TGTGCCAGCAGCTTAAGCCTAGGGACTACACATGGGGAGACCCAGTACTTC. Translating it yields CASSLSLGTTHGETQYF.

The sample holds a few counts of this clonotype. V is TRBV6-5 and J is TRBJ2-6; no clear D gene. The ends were cut back, 0 bases at V and 4 bases at J, with 13 bases in the middle. This CDR3 spans 17 amino acids. Germline V gene data show CDR1 as MNHEY and CDR2 as SVGAGI. The CDR3 sequence is CASSYSWSWGGANVLTF. CDR3 DNA sequence: TGTGCCAGCAGTTACTCTTGGTCGTGGGGAGGGGCCAACGTCCTGACTTTC.

On this clonotype itself: An end of the junction differs from the germline gene, which may be a read error. This sequence joins TRBV6-1 and TRBJ2-3; possibly TRBD1 or TRBD2 for D (5 bases each). Germline lookup yields CDR1 MNHNS and CDR2 SASEGT. The CDR3 contains 15 residues. As DNA, the CDR3 is TGTGCCAGCAGCCTGGTTGGGGGAAATGCAGATGCGCAGTATTTT. Translation: CASSLVGGNADAQYF.

The V gene is TRBV28, the J gene TRBJ2-1; D might be TRBD1 or TRBD2, each matching 5 bases. V shed 7 bases and J shed 4 bases, with 17 bases lying between them. Germline V gene lookup returns CDR1 MDHEN and CDR2 SYDVKM. This CDR3 is built from 15 residues. CDR3 sequence reads: CASTGSGTGYNEQFF. CDR3 DNA: TGTGCCAGCACCGGGTCTGGGACGGGATACAATGAGCAGTTCTTC. The entire variable domain, with the rest obtained from reference TRBV28 and TRBJ2-1, is as follows: DVKVTQSSRYLVKRTGEKVFLECVQDMDHENMFWYRQDPGLGLRLIYFSYDVKMKEKGDIPEGYSVSREKKERFSLILESASTNQTSMYLCASTGSGTGYNEQFFGPGTRLTVL.

J is TRBJ1-5 and V is TRBV6-1; possibly TRBD1 for D (5 bases). The germline gives CDR1 MNHNS, CDR2 SASEGT. There are 12 residues in the CDR3. Trimming shortened V by 8 bases and J by 5 bases, and 10 bases separated the two germline ends. DNA for the CDR3: TGTGCCAGCGCGTTGGGGGATCAGCCCCAGCATTTT. Protein sequence: CASALGDQPQHF.

This sequence joins TRBV11-2 and TRBJ2-2; 8 bases fit TRBD2. V was pared by 4 bases and J by 5 bases, with 9 bases of the junction left unmatched. The CDR3 extends over 16 amino acids. Germline CDR1 SGHAT, CDR2 FQNNGV. The CDR3 loop reads CASSWRAGVGTGELFF. CDR3 coding DNA: TGTGCCAGCAGCTGGAGAGCGGGGGTTGGGACCGGGGAGCTGTTTTTT.

This clonotype turned up a few times. The rearrangement joins TRBV25-1 to TRBJ1-4; D remains unclear. Between the trimmed V and J ends, which lost 4 bases and 0 bases, there was a span of 12 bases. Germline V CDR1 and CDR2: MGHDK, SYGVNS. The CDR3 totals 16 residues. The CDR3 reads CASSALHSATNEKLFF. As DNA, the CDR3 is TGTGCCAGCAGTGCCCTCCACTCTGCAACTAATGAAAAACTGTTTTTT.

The gene calls are TRBV7-9 and TRBJ2-7, with D unclear. Germline CDR1 reads SEHNR; CDR2 reads FQNEAQ (reference sequence). The CDR3 covers 15 residues. V was cut by 1 base and J by 2 bases, with 12 bases left in between. CDR3 protein: CASSLVPAGTYEQYF. CDR3 coding DNA: TGTGCCAGCAGCTTAGTCCCGGCAGGAACCTACGAGCAGTACTTC.

This clonotype has only a few counts. The chain couples TRBV28 to TRBJ1-3; D unclear. Germline CDR1 reads MDHEN; CDR2 reads SYDVKM. The V gene lost 6 bases and the J gene lost 8 bases, with 11 bases spanning the gap. The CDR3 length is 12 residues. The CDR3 loop is CASSSLIHTIYF. The DNA of the CDR3 is TGTGCCAGCAGCTCACTGATCCACACCATATATTTT.

The chain is built from TRBV12-3 or TRBV12-4 and TRBJ1-6; the D gene is possibly TRBD1 (5 bases). There are 15 residues in the CDR3. V lost 0 bases to trimming and J lost 3 bases, with 6 bases between them. In DNA, the CDR3 is TGTGCCAGCAGTTTAGCGGGGGACTATAATTCACCCCTCCACTTT. This translates into CASSLAGDYNSPLHF.

A few counts support this clonotype. The chain couples TRBV20-1 to TRBJ2-7; D is uncertain. Germline-derived CDR1 and CDR2 are DFQATT and SNEGSKA (reference sequence). Trimming shortened V by 5 bases and J by 7 bases, and 18 bases separated the two germline ends. This CDR3 region has 13 residues. CDR3 sequence reads: CSAPTTGGREQYF. CDR3 DNA sequence: TGCAGTGCTCCAACGACGGGCGGTAGGGAGCAGTACTTC.

This clonotype showed up just a few times. The V and J genes are TRBV20-1 and TRBJ1-2, with D unclear. The CDR3 has 13 amino acids. Germline CDR1 DFQATT, CDR2 SNEGSKA (reference sequence). Trimming removed 3 bases at V and 4 bases at J, with 12 bases between. The DNA of the CDR3 is TGCAGTGCTAGTGAGGTGGGCCCCTATGGCTACACCTTC. This codes for CSASEVGPYGYTF.

The rearrangement joins TRBV12-3 or TRBV12-4 to TRBJ1-1, with D possibly matching TRBD1 (5 bases). Deletions cut 6 bases from V and 2 bases from J, with 16 bases between. The CDR3 is made up of 15 amino acids. The chain's CDR3 is CASSNPGGSNTEAFF. CDR3 coding DNA: TGTGCCAGCAGCAATCCGGGGGGGAGCAACACTGAAGCTTTCTTT.

Turning to this clonotype: One end of the junction is discordant with germline, which a read error may explain. J is TRBJ2-3 and V is TRBV5-1; 8 bases line up with TRBD2. The CDR3 consists of 16 residues. Germline CDR1 reads SGHRS; CDR2 reads YFSETQ. This CDR3 is CASRVAGTPSTDTQYF. For the CDR3, the DNA is TGCGCCAGCAGAGTAGCGGGGACTCCTAGCACTGATACGCAGTATTTT.

This clonotype has only one observation. This chain connects TRBV14 to TRBJ2-1, with D possibly TRBD2 on 6 matching bases. The germline V gene has CDR1 SGHDN and CDR2 FVKESK. This CDR3 region has 18 residues. Between the trimmed V and J ends, which lost 1 base and 8 bases, there was a span of 24 bases. Written as DNA, the CDR3 is TGTGCCAGCAGCCAAGGTTTGTCGAAGTTGGAGGGGATGCATGAGCAGTTCTTC. As protein: CASSQGLSKLEGMHEQFF.

This clonotype was detected only a few times. The chain uses TRBV20-1 and TRBJ1-6, with TRBD1 as a possible D gene (5 bases). Between the trimmed V and J ends, which lost 0 bases and 5 bases, there was a span of 14 bases. The CDR3 totals 16 residues. CDR1 is DFQATT and CDR2 is SNEGSKA in the germline V gene (reference sequence). CDR3: CSARDVQTANNSPLHF. DNA for the CDR3: TGCAGTGCTAGAGATGTACAGACAGCGAATAATTCACCCCTCCACTTT.

The genes are TRBV12-3 or TRBV12-4 and TRBJ1-1, with 9 bases aligning to TRBD1. This CDR3 spans 14 amino acids. The junction had 9 bases not matched to a gene; V was cut back by 2 bases and J by 11 bases. The CDR3: CASSLFPGQGGAFF. DNA for the CDR3: TGTGCCAGCAGTTTATTCCCGGGACAGGGAGGGGCTTTCTTT.

This clonotype was detected a few times. The gene calls are TRBV28 and TRBJ1-1; 11 positions agree with TRBD1. Per germline, CDR1 MDHEN and CDR2 SYDVKM. CDR3 length: 16 amino acids. With 6 bases clipped from V and 9 bases from J, the junction kept 15 bases outside the gene matches. This CDR3 reads CASSTGTGGGLIQAFF. DNA for the CDR3: TGTGCCAGCAGCACTGGGACAGGGGGAGGTTTAATTCAAGCTTTCTTT.

The chain employs TRBV6-2 or TRBV6-3 and TRBJ1-6; perhaps TRBD1 as D (5 bases). V was shortened by 4 bases and J by 9 bases, with 13 bases between the two germline ends. The CDR3 covers 14 residues. CDR1 and CDR2 (germline): MNHEY, SVGEGT. The CDR3 coding sequence is TGTGCCAGCAGTTGGGGCGTTCCTCGTTCACCCCTCCACTTT. Translated, it gives CASSWGVPRSPLHF.

V is TRBV27 and J is TRBJ2-7; D is perhaps TRBD2 (6 bases). The germline V and J ends were trimmed by 4 bases and 2 bases, with 15 bases remaining between them. In germline, CDR1 is MNHEY, CDR2 SMNVEV (reference sequence). This CDR3 contains 15 residues. CDR3 region: CASSWSGGAAYEQYF. Here the CDR3 DNA reads TGTGCCAGCAGTTGGTCAGGAGGGGCGGCCTACGAGCAGTACTTC.

The gene calls are TRBV20-1 and TRBJ2-1, with D possibly matching TRBD2 (5 bases). Germline V gene lookup returns CDR1 DFQATT and CDR2 SNEGSKA (reference sequence). This CDR3 is built from 16 residues. V was cut by 0 bases and J by 4 bases, with 16 bases left in between. As DNA, the CDR3 is TGCAGTGCTAGAGATCATTCTAGCAGCCGATACAATGAGCAGTTCTTC. Residues: CSARDHSSSRYNEQFF.

This clonotype has a handful of counts. The rearrangement links TRBV7-8 to TRBJ2-7, with TRBD2 matching over 7 bases. This CDR3 comprises 14 residues. Germline CDR1 reads SGHVS; CDR2 reads FQNEAQ. V was pared by 5 bases and J by 9 bases, with 13 bases of the junction left unmatched. CDR3 coding DNA: TGTGCCAGCAGCGTACTAGCGAGACCCGATGTGCAGTACTTC. Translation gives CASSVLARPDVQYF.

This rearrangement joins TRBV7-8 to TRBJ1-5; no clear D. Trimming removed 5 bases from V and 5 bases from J, with 7 bases in between. The CDR3 has 12 residues. Per germline, CDR1 SGHVS and CDR2 FQNEAQ. The CDR3 DNA reads as TGTGCCAGCAGCCCAGACCATCAGCCCCAGCATTTT. This gives the protein CASSPDHQPQHF.